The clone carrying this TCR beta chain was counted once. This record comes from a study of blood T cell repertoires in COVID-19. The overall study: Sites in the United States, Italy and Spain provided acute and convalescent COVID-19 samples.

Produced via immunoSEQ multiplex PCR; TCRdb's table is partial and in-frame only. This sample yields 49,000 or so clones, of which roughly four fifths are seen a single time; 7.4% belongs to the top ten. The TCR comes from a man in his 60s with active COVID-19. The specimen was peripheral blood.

CDR3 bases: TGCAGCGTCGGGACAGTTAATGAGCAGTTCTTC. Residues: CSVGTVNEQFF. The rearrangement uses TRBV29-1 and TRBJ2-1; 7 positions match TRBD1. Germline trimming cut 6 bases from V and 7 bases from J; bases unmatched to any gene: 3. The V gene's germline CDR1 is SQVTM and CDR2 ANQGSEA. This CDR3 has 11 amino acids.